The 15 T cell receptor beta chains reported below all come from one sample, sequenced in a study of blood T cell repertoires in COVID-19. Assay used: immunoSEQ multiplex PCR; TCRdb lists only in-frame clones, some missing. Among 24,000 or so clones listed, approximately 86% were seen once. The sample taken for sequencing was peripheral blood. Every receptor here comes from a human donor with acute or convalescent COVID-19. The donor label of this sample is uncertain.

DNA of the CDR3: TGCGCCAGCAGTGAGGCGGTAGCGGGAGGAGGTACGCAGTATTTT. Encoded protein: CASSEAVAGGGTQYF. The J gene is TRBJ2-3, the V gene TRBV10-1, with TRBD2 identical over 10 bases. Germline CDR1 reads WNHNN; CDR2 reads SYGVQD (reference sequence). V shed 2 bases, J shed 8 bases, and the junction held 7 bases outside the gene matches. The CDR3 is 15 amino acids.

The J gene is TRBJ1-2, the V gene TRBV5-6; a weak D match, TRBD1 (6 bases). The CDR3 is 16 amino acids. The V gene's germline CDR1 is SGHDT and CDR2 YYEEEE. Trimming removed 3 bases at V and 6 bases at J, with 21 bases between. CDR3 in amino acids: CASSSLLLPTGHGYTF. CDR3 sequence (DNA): TGTGCCAGCAGCTCCCTCTTGTTACCCACAGGGCATGGCTACACCTTC.

The CDR3 protein is CASSQQQSDEQYF. CDR3 DNA sequence: TGTGCCAGCAGCCAACAACAGTCGGACGAGCAGTACTTC. The chain uses TRBV3-1 (or the pseudogene TRBV3-2) and TRBJ2-7; D is unclear. There are 13 residues in the CDR3. V was pared by 2 bases and J by 5 bases, with 10 bases between. Germline V CDR1 and CDR2: LGHDT, YNNKEL (reference sequence).

The V and J genes are TRBV7-8 and TRBJ1-6; 7 bases are shared with TRBD1. CDR1 is SGHVS, CDR2 FQNEAQ, per germline. This CDR3 is built from 16 residues. V gave up 3 bases and J gave up 4 bases; unmatched junction bases: 6. This CDR3 is CASSFRDSLYNSPLHF. The CDR3 bases are TGTGCCAGCAGCTTCCGGGACAGTCTTTATAATTCACCCCTCCACTTT.

J is TRBJ2-7 and V is TRBV7-6; 12 nucleotides align to TRBD2. Per germline, CDR1 SGHVS and CDR2 FNYEAQ. With V trimmed by 0 bases and J by 6 bases, 3 bases remained unmatched. This CDR3 has 15 residues. The chain's CDR3 is CASSLATSGGSEQYF. The CDR3 region has the DNA TGTGCCAGCAGCTTAGCGACTAGCGGGGGCTCCGAGCAGTACTTC.

The chain combines TRBV24-1 with TRBJ1-4; 8 nucleotides align to TRBD1. The junction had 7 bases not matched to a gene; V was cut back by 4 bases and J by 7 bases. Looked up from germline, CDR1 is KGHDR and CDR2 is SFDVKD. This CDR3 comprises 15 residues. The DNA of the CDR3 is TGTGCCACCAGTGAACCGACAGGGGTGGCTGAAAAACTGTTTTTT. Protein sequence: CATSEPTGVAEKLFF.

The CDR3 nucleotides are TGCGCCAGCAGCCAAGATCCCCAGAGGCCTGAAGCTTTCTTT. Encoded protein: CASSQDPQRPEAFF. The rearrangement links TRBV4-3 to TRBJ1-1; D remains ambiguous. Per germline, CDR1 LGHNA and CDR2 YSLEER. The CDR3 sequence is 14 residues long. V was shortened by 0 bases and J by 6 bases, with 11 bases between the two germline ends.

This chain links TRBV12-3 or TRBV12-4 with TRBJ1-1, with D perhaps matching TRBD1 (5 bases). With 2 bases removed from V and 8 bases from J, the gap between germline ends came to 12 bases. CDR3 length: 13 residues. The CDR3 reads CASSLSGGGEAFF. The CDR3 DNA reads as TGTGCCAGCAGTTTATCTGGGGGAGGCGAAGCTTTCTTT.

The rearrangement joins TRBV18 to TRBJ2-7; 8 nucleotides agree with TRBD1. CDR1 and CDR2 from the germline V gene are KGHSH and LQKENI. Trimming at V came to 6 bases and at J to 2 bases, leaving 3 bases not matched to a gene. The CDR3 runs 13 residues. The CDR3 spells CASSRGPAYEQYF. In DNA, the CDR3 is TGTGCCAGCTCCAGGGGGCCAGCCTACGAGCAGTACTTC.

This chain connects TRBV7-2 to TRBJ2-7; D unclear. With 5 bases removed from V and 0 bases from J, the gap between germline ends came to 5 bases. The CDR3 is made up of 12 amino acids. Germline V gives CDR1 SGHTA, CDR2 FQGNSA. DNA of the CDR3: TGTGCCAGCAGCCCCAACTCCTACGAGCAGTACTTC. As protein: CASSPNSYEQYF.

V gene TRBV2 combines with J gene TRBJ1-1; possible D gene TRBD1, 6 bases. The CDR3 length is 16 residues. V was trimmed by 7 bases and J by 0 bases, leaving 18 bases between them. Germline assignment: CDR1 SNHLY and CDR2 FYNNEI. The CDR3 nucleotides are TGTGCCAGCATAAGGAGGGGGGGGAACATGAACACTGAAGCTTTCTTT. It encodes CASIRRGGNMNTEAFF.

The CDR3 here is CASSPPGPGEQFF. The CDR3 DNA reads TGTGCCAGCAGTCCCCCAGGACCGGGGGAGCAGTTCTTC. The rearrangement joins TRBV28 to TRBJ2-1; D is perhaps TRBD2 (5 bases). Germline CDR1 is MDHEN and CDR2 is SYDVKM. Trimming left V 5 bases short and J 10 bases short, with 15 bases between. This CDR3 spans 13 amino acids. Full variable domain (remainder filled in from reference TRBV28 and TRBJ2-1): DVKVTQSSRYLVKRTGEKVFLECVQDMDHENMFWYRQDPGLGLRLIYFSYDVKMKEKGDIPEGYSVSREKKERFSLILESASTNQTSMYLCASSPPGPGEQFFGPGTRLTVL.

The rearrangement joins TRBV6-6 to TRBJ2-1, with D possibly being TRBD1 (6 bases). With 0 bases removed from V and 3 bases from J, the gap between germline ends came to 9 bases. Looked up from germline, CDR1 is MNHNY and CDR2 is SVGAGI (reference sequence). This CDR3 is built from 15 residues. The CDR3 DNA reads as TGTGCCAGCAGTTACTCGAGACAGGACTACAATGAGCAGTTCTTC. Protein sequence: CASSYSRQDYNEQFF.

The CDR3 here is CASSLWTSGGGDEQFF. Here the CDR3 DNA reads TGTGCCAGCAGCCTCTGGACTAGCGGGGGGGGCGATGAGCAGTTCTTC. The chain has TRBV6-2 or TRBV6-3 and TRBJ2-1; 15 nucleotides line up with TRBD2. CDR3 length: 16 residues. Germline V gene data show CDR1 as MNHEY and CDR2 as SVGEGT. V shed 6 bases and J 8 bases; nucleotides not matched to a gene: 8.

V is TRBV29-1 and J is TRBJ2-4; 7 bases agree with TRBD2. Germline CDR1 SQVTM, CDR2 ANQGSEA. V lost 3 bases, J lost 2 bases, and 7 bases stayed unmatched. The CDR3 runs 15 residues. The chain's CDR3 is CSVEAAGVPKNIQYF. CDR3 DNA sequence: TGCAGCGTTGAGGCGGCGGGGGTCCCCAAAAACATTCAGTACTTC. Full variable domain (remainder filled in from reference TRBV29-1 and TRBJ2-4): SAVISQKPSRDICQRGTSLTIQCQVDSQVTMMFWYRQQPGQSLTLIATANQGSEATYESGFVIDKFPISRPNLTFSTLTVSNMSPEDSSIYLCSVEAAGVPKNIQYFGAGTRLSVL.